The entry below describes one T cell receptor (beta chain). Its antigen is currently unknown. Germline values: CDR1 SNHLY, CDR2 FYNNEI. The ends were cut back, 8 bases at V and 0 bases at J, with 8 bases in the middle. The CDR3 totals 13 residues. The sample originates from a study of beta chain features in type 1 diabetes. Study outcomes and limitations: Type 1 diabetes patients had TCRB CDR3s that were shorter (moderately but significantly so) in all four CD4+ subsets.

The sequenced template was cDNA made from the entire isolated RNA. Some clones are missing from TCRdb's copy, which holds only in-frame ones; the method was immunoSEQ multiplex PCR. The table shows a few hundred thousand clones, with 20% occurring only once. This receptor was identified in a woman aged 40 to 50 with type 1 diabetes. The rearrangement joins TRBV2 to TRBJ2-4, with D uncertain. What was sequenced was naive CD4+ T cells from blood. CDR3 protein: CASQGGAKNIQYF. CDR3 nucleotide sequence: TGTGCCAGCCAAGGCGGAGCCAAAAACATTCAGTACTTC.